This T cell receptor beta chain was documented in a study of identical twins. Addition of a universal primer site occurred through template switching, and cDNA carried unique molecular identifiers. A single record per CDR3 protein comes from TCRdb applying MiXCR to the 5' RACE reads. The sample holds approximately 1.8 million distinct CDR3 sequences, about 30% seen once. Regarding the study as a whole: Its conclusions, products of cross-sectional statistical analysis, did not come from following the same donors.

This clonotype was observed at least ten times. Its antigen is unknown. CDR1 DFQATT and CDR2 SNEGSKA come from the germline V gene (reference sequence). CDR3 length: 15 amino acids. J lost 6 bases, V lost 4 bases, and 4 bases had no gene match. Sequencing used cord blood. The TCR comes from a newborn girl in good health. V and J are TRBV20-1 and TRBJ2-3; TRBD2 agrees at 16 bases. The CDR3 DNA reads TGCAGTGCTACCGGGACTAGCGGGAGGGCCGATACGCAGTATTTT. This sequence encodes CSATGTSGRADTQYF.